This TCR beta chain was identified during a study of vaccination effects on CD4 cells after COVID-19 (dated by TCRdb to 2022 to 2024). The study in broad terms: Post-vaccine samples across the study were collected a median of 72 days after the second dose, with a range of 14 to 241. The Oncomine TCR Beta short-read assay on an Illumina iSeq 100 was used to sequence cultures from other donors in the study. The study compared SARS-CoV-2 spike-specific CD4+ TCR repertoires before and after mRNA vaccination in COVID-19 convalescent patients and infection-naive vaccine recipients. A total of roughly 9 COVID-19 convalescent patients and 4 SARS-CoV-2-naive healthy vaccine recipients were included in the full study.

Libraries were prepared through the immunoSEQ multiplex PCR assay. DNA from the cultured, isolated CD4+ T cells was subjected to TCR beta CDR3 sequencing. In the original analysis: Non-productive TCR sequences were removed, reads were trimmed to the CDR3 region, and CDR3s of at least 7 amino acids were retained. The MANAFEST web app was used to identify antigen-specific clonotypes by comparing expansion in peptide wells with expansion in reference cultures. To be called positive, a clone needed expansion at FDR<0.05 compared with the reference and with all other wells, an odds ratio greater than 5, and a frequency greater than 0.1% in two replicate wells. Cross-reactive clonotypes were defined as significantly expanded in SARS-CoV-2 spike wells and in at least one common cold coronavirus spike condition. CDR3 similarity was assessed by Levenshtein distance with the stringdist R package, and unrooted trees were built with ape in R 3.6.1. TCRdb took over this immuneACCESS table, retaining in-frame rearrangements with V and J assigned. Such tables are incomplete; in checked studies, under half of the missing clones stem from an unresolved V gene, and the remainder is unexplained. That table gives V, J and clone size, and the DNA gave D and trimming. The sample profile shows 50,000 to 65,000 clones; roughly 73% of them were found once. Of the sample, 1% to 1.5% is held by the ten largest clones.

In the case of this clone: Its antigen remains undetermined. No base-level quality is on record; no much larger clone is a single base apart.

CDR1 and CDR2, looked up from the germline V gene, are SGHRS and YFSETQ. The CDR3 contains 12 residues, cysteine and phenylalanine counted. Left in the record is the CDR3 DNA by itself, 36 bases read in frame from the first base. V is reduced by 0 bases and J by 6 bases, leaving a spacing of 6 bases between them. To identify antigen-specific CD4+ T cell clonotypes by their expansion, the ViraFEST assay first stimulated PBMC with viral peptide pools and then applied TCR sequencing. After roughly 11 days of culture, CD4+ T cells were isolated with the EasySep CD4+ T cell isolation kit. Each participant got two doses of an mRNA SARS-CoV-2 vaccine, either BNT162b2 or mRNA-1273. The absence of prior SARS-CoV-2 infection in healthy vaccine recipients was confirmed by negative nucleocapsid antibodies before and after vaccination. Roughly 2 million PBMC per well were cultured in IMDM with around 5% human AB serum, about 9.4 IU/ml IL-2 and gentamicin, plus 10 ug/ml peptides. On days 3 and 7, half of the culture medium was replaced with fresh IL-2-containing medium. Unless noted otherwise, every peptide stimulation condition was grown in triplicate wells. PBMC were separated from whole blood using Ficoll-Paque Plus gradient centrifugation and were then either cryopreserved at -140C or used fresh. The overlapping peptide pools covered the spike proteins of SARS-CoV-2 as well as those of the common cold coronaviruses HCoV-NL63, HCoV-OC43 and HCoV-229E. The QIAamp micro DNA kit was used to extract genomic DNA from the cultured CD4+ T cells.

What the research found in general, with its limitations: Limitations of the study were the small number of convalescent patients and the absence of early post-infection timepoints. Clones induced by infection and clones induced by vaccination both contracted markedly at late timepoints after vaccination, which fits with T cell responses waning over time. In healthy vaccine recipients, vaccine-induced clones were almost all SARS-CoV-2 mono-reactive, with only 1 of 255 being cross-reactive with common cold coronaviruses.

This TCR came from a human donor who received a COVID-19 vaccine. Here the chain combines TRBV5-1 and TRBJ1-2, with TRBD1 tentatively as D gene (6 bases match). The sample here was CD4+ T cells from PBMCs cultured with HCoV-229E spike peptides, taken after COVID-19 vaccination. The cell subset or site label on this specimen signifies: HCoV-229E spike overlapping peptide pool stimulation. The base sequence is TGCGCCAGCAGCTTGGACAGGGATGGCTACACCTTC. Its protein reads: CASSLDRDGYTF.